A single sample is the source of the 25 T cell receptor beta chains below, sequenced in a study of post-analysis software for immune sequencing data. Their cognate antigens are unknown. Unique molecular identifiers were carried by the TCR beta cDNA libraries. From the PCR reads, TCRdb called clonotypes with MiXCR, one entry per CDR3 protein. The sample shows about 460,000 distinct CDR3 sequences, under 55% of them seen only once. Study conclusions and caveats: Five or six TRBV segments appeared more often in patients than in controls, and TRBV5-6, TRBV5-1 and TRBV20-1 were among these.

Material for sequencing was blood. The receptors were gathered from a girl aged 10-17 years with multiple sclerosis.

As for this clonotype: One end of the junction does not line up with germline, which may come from a read error. The V and J genes are TRBV9 and TRBJ2-7, with 8 bases aligning to TRBD1. The J call is uncertain, as TRBJ2-5 better fits the DNA end. Germline CDR1 is SGDLS and CDR2 is YYNGEE. This CDR3 is built from 15 residues. The CDR3 loop is CASSVRDRQKETQYF. For the CDR3, the DNA is TGCGCCAGCAGCGTTCGGGACAGGCAAAAAGAGACCCAGTACTTC.

V usage is TRBV11-2 and J usage is TRBJ2-5, with 10 bases that match TRBD2. Germline CDR1 reads SGHAT; CDR2 reads FQNNGV. The CDR3 covers 16 residues. With V trimmed by 4 bases and J by 0 bases, 5 bases remained unmatched. The CDR3 sequence is CASSSGLAANQETQYF. The CDR3 DNA reads as TGTGCCAGCAGCTCCGGACTAGCGGCAAACCAAGAGACCCAGTACTTC.

The rearrangement uses TRBV28 and TRBJ1-2; D might be TRBD1 (6 bases). Trimming left V 7 bases short and J 4 bases short, with 13 bases between. This CDR3 spans 13 amino acids. Germline CDR1 MDHEN, CDR2 SYDVKM. CDR3 amino acids: CASTTTGLYGYTF. The CDR3 DNA is TGTGCCAGCACCACCACAGGGCTCTATGGCTACACCTTC.

The chain combines TRBV7-9 with TRBJ2-4; TRBD2 is a possible D gene (5 bases). V lost 0 bases and J lost 13, with 13 bases in between. Per the germline V gene, CDR1 is SEHNR and CDR2 is FQNEAQ (reference sequence). CDR3 length: 13 residues. This CDR3 is CASSLASAGEQYF. The DNA for the CDR3 is TGTGCCAGCAGCTTAGCATCGGCGGGTGAGCAGTACTTC.

V and J are TRBV20-1 and TRBJ2-6; a weak D match, TRBD2 (6 bases). CDR3 size: 14 residues. Looked up from germline, CDR1 is DFQATT and CDR2 is SNEGSKA (reference sequence). V was cut by 0 bases and J by 9 bases, with 12 bases left in between. The CDR3 coding sequence is TGCAGTGCTAGAGATCACGGGGGTGGCAACGTCCTGACTTTC. Translated, it gives CSARDHGGGNVLTF.

As for this clonotype: Compared with germline, one end of the junction differs, possibly owing to a read error. This rearrangement joins TRBV6-5 to TRBJ2-1, with D tentatively TRBD2 (5 bases). The CDR3 is 14 residues long. Germline CDR1 reads MNHEY; CDR2 reads SVGAGI. DNA of the CDR3: TGTGCCGGCAGCCCGGGAACCGACTACAATGAGCAGTTCTTC. Translation: CAGSPGTDYNEQFF.

This clonotype turned up a few times. The rearrangement links TRBV7-2 to TRBJ2-7, with TRBD1 identical over 8 bases. CDR3 size: 19 residues. V dropped 1 base and J dropped 0; count of bases not matched to a gene: 14. Looked up from germline, CDR1 is SGHTA and CDR2 is FQGNSA. The CDR3 DNA is TGTGCCAGCAGCTTAGTCCCCCTATTCGACAGGGGAAACTCCTACGAGCAGTACTTC. This translates into CASSLVPLFDRGNSYEQYF.

CDR3 nucleotides: TGCAGTGCTGCCGGGACAACAGCCTACGAGCAGTACTTC. This sequence encodes CSAAGTTAYEQYF. The chain employs TRBV20-1 and TRBJ2-7; weak D call: TRBD1 (6 bases). V dropped 5 bases and J dropped 2 bases, with 13 bases sitting between them. Germline CDR1 is DFQATT and CDR2 is SNEGSKA (reference sequence). The CDR3 totals 13 residues.

This clonotype was seen only once. This rearrangement joins TRBV21-1 to TRBJ2-5; TRBD1 is taken as the D call from the table, unchecked against the DNA. TRBV21-1 is a pseudogene locus. This CDR3 has 13 residues. For the CDR3, the DNA is TGTGCCAGCAGCAAAGGAGAGGGGGAGACCCAGTACTTC. Its translation is CASSKGEGETQYF.

This clonotype was observed once. The rearrangement joins TRBV5-1 to TRBJ2-7; 9 nucleotides line up with TRBD1. Germline V lookup: CDR1 SGHRS, CDR2 YFSETQ. This CDR3 is built from 15 residues. The J segment lost 7 bases and the V segment lost 2 bases, leaving 10 bases of the junction unmatched. CDR3 region: CASSLTGQGVREQYF. The CDR3 bases are TGCGCCAGCAGCTTAACGGGACAGGGCGTTCGGGAGCAGTACTTC.

Worth noting for this clonotype: One junction end disagrees with the germline gene, perhaps due to a read error. The chain combines TRBV6-5 with TRBJ2-3; 13 positions agree with TRBD2. Per germline, CDR1 MNHEY and CDR2 SVGAGI. CDR3 length equals 19 residues. The CDR3 DNA reads TGTGCCGGCAGTTACTCCACTCTCGGACTAGCGGGAGAAACAGATACGCAGTATTTT. Its translation is CAGSYSTLGLAGETDTQYF.

This clonotype showed up just a few times. The chain combines TRBV10-3 with TRBJ2-7; 7 bases map to TRBD2. Losses at the gene ends were 2 bases for V and 0 bases for J; bases not matched to a gene: 4. This CDR3 comprises 15 residues. Germline V gene lookup returns CDR1 ENHRY and CDR2 SYGVKD. This chain's CDR3 is CAISEPPGGSYEQYF. CDR3 in DNA: TGTGCCATCAGTGAGCCCCCGGGGGGCTCCTACGAGCAGTACTTC.

This clonotype was seen a handful of times. The J gene is TRBJ2-1, the V gene TRBV7-2; D assignment may be TRBD1 or TRBD2 (5 bases each). The CDR3 contains 13 residues. Trimming pared 5 bases from V and 7 bases from J, leaving 12 bases between. In germline, CDR1 is SGHTA, CDR2 FQGNSA. In DNA, the CDR3 is TGTGCCAGCAGCACCCCGGGGCGGAATGAGCAGTTCTTC. Residues: CASSTPGRNEQFF.

This clonotype was seen a handful of times. The genes are TRBV2 and TRBJ2-3; 7 nucleotides match TRBD2. The CDR3 loop spans 17 amino acids. CDR1 SNHLY and CDR2 FYNNEI come from the germline V gene. J was trimmed by 2 bases and V by 6 bases; bases with no gene match: 14. For the CDR3, the DNA is TGTGCCAGCAGCTCCAAAAAGGGAGGGTCACACACAGATACGCAGTATTTT. The encoded protein is CASSSKKGGSHTDTQYF.

The rearrangement joins TRBV6-2 or TRBV6-3 to TRBJ1-2; D may be TRBD1 (5 bases). The CDR3 consists of 16 residues. In germline, CDR1 is MNHEY, CDR2 SVGEGT. With 6 bases removed from V and 6 bases from J, the gap between germline ends came to 23 bases. In DNA, the CDR3 is TGTGCCAGCAGCCGCCCTCAGGGAATTTATGCGGATGGCTACACCTTC. It specifies CASSRPQGIYADGYTF.

This chain joins TRBV19 and TRBJ2-7; D possibly uses TRBD1 or TRBD2 (6 bases each). The germline V gene encodes CDR1 LNHDA and CDR2 SQIVND (reference sequence). The ends were cut back, 5 bases at V and 0 bases at J, with 8 bases in the middle. CDR3 length equals 13 residues. The CDR3 loop reads CASSWGASYEQYF. Here the CDR3 DNA reads TGTGCCAGTAGTTGGGGGGCCTCCTACGAGCAGTACTTC.

V and J are TRBV20-1 and TRBJ2-3; TRBD2 might be the D (6 bases). V shed 3 bases and J shed 4 bases, with 14 bases lying between them. Germline values: CDR1 DFQATT, CDR2 SNEGSKA (reference sequence). This CDR3 has 14 amino acids. CDR3: CSASTGLLADTQYF. The CDR3 DNA is TGCAGTGCTAGTACGGGACTCCTGGCAGATACGCAGTATTTT.

This chain uses TRBV12-3 or TRBV12-4 with TRBJ1-5; D is ambiguous. The CDR3 contains 13 residues. V lost 0 bases and J lost 7, with 7 bases in between. The CDR3 DNA is TGTGCCAGCAGTTTAGCCGGTCACCAGCCCCAGCATTTT. It specifies CASSLAGHQPQHF.

This clonotype was seen a handful of times. The chain carries TRBV29-1 and TRBJ1-2, with D maybe TRBD1 (5 bases). The CDR3 runs 12 residues. Trimming removed 0 bases at V and 4 bases at J, with 6 bases between. Germline CDR1 reads SQVTM; CDR2 reads ANQGSEA. CDR3 sequence (DNA): TGCAGCGTTGAAGAGACAGTCTATGGCTACACCTTC. The encoded protein is CSVEETVYGYTF.

On this clonotype: The junction differs from germline at one of its ends, possibly a read error. The chain recombines TRBV12-3 or TRBV12-4 with TRBJ2-5, with TRBD2 matching over 9 bases. The last part of the DNA fits TRBJ2-7 better; the J call may be wrong. The CDR3 is made up of 14 amino acids. The CDR3 nucleotides read TGTGCCGGCAGTGACGGACTAGCGACGGACGAGCAGTACTTC. Amino acid sequence: CAGSDGLATDEQYF.

The rearrangement links TRBV20-1 to TRBJ2-7; no clear D gene. Germline V gene data show CDR1 as DFQATT and CDR2 as SNEGSKA (reference sequence). The CDR3 consists of 13 residues. V gave up 6 bases and J gave up 0 bases, with 12 bases separating them. CDR3: CSAGRPTSYEQYF. The CDR3 region has the DNA TGCAGTGCAGGGCGGCCGACCTCCTACGAGCAGTACTTC.

This chain uses TRBV5-1 with TRBJ2-7; TRBD1 agrees at 10 bases. V lost 7 bases and J lost 7; bases outside the gene matches: 8. The CDR3 loop spans 13 amino acids. Germline V gives CDR1 SGHRS, CDR2 YFSETQ. CDR3 nucleotides: TGCGCCAGCTCACAGACAGGGGGCCGGGAGCAGTACTTC. Protein sequence: CASSQTGGREQYF.

This clonotype has more than one count but fewer than ten. The V call is TRBV28, the J call TRBJ2-1, with TRBD2 matching over 12 bases. Germline V lookup: CDR1 MDHEN, CDR2 SYDVKM. Germline trimming cut 5 bases from V and 7 bases from J; bases unmatched to any gene: 6. The length of the CDR3 is 15 residues. This chain's CDR3 is CASSDLAGGPNEQFF. CDR3 nucleotide sequence: TGTGCCAGCAGTGACCTAGCGGGAGGGCCGAATGAGCAGTTCTTC.

The chain has TRBV27 and TRBJ2-3, with TRBD2 matching over 10 bases. With V trimmed by 7 bases and J by 2 bases, 9 bases remained unmatched. CDR1 is MNHEY and CDR2 is SMNVEV in the germline V gene (reference sequence). This CDR3 has 16 residues. For the CDR3, the DNA is TGTGCCAGCACCTCAGAACTAGCGGGGCTCACAGATACGCAGTATTTT. It is translated as CASTSELAGLTDTQYF.

Many counts were recorded for this clonotype. The rearrangement links TRBV27 to TRBJ2-7; the D is unclear. Germline V CDR1 and CDR2: MNHEY, SMNVEV (reference sequence). The CDR3 is 13 residues long. V lost 6 bases and J lost 1, with 10 bases in between. In DNA form, the CDR3 reads TGTGCCAGCAGCTTTTCAGGTTCCTACGAGCAGTACTTC. This gives the protein CASSFSGSYEQYF.